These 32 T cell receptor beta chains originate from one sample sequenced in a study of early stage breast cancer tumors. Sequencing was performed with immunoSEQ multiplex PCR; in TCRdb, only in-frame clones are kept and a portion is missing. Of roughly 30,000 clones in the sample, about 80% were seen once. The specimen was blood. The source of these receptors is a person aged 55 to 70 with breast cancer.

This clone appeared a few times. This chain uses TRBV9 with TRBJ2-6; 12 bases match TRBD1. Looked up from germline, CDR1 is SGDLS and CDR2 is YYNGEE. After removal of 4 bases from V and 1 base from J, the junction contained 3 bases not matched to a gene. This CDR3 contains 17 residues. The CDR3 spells CASSRDRGPSGANVLTF. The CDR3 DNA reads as TGTGCCAGCAGCCGGGACAGGGGGCCTTCTGGGGCCAACGTCCTGACTTTC.

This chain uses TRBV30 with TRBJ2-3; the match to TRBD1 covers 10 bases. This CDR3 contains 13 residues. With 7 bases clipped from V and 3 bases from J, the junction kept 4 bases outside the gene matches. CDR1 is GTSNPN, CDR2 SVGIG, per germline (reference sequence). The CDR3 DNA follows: TGTGCCTTCCGGGACAGGGGAACAGATACGCAGTATTTT. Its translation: CAFRDRGTDTQYF.

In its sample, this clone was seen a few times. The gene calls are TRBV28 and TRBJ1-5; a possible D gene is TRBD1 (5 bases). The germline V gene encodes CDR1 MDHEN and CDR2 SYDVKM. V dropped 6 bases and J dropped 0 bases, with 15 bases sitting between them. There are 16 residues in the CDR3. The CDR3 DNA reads TGTGCCAGCAGCCGAGGCGGCAGGGATAGCAATCAGCCCCAGCATTTT. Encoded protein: CASSRGGRDSNQPQHF.

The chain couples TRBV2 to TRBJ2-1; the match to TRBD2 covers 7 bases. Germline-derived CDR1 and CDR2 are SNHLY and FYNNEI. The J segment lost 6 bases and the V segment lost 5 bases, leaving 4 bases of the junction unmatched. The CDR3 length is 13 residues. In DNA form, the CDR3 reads TGTGCCAGCAGTTGGGAGCGGGGCAATGAGCAGTTCTTC. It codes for CASSWERGNEQFF.

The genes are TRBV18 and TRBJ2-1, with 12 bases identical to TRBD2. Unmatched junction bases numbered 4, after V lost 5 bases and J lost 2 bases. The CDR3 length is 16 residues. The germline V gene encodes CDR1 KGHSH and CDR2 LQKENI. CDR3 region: CASSFGLAGTYNEQFF. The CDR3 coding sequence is TGTGCCAGCTCATTCGGACTAGCGGGGACCTACAATGAGCAGTTCTTC. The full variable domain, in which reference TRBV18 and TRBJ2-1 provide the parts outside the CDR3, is NAGVMQNPRHLVRRRGQEARLRCSPMKGHSHVYWYRQLPEEGLKFMVYLQKENIIDESGMPKERFSAEFPKEGPSILRIQQVVRGDSAAYFCASSFGLAGTYNEQFFGPGTRLTVL.

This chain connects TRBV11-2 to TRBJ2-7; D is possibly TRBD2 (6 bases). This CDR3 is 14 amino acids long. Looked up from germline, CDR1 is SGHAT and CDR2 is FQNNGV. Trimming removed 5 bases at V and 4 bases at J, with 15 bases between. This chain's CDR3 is CASSEQLAEYEQYF. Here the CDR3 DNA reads TGTGCCAGCAGCGAACAATTAGCGGAGTACGAGCAGTACTTC.

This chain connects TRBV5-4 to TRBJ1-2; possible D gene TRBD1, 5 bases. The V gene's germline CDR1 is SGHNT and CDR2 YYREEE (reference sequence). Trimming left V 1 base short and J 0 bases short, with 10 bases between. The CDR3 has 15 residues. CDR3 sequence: CASSLFSGSNYGYTF. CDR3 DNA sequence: TGTGCCAGCAGCTTGTTTTCAGGGTCTAACTATGGCTACACCTTC.

CDR3 sequence (DNA): TGTGCCAGCAGCCCCTCCAGTATGGCTTACGAGCAGTACTTC. This encodes CASSPSSMAYEQYF. The V call is TRBV5-4, the J call TRBJ2-7; no firm D call. Germline CDR1 is SGHNT and CDR2 is YYREEE (reference sequence). V was pared by 4 bases and J by 4 bases, with 15 bases between. The CDR3 spans 14 residues.

The CDR3 protein is CATSEGLAGIYEQYF. The DNA for the CDR3 is TGTGCCACCAGCGAGGGGTTAGCGGGAATCTACGAGCAGTACTTC. The V call is TRBV15, the J call TRBJ2-7; 8 positions match TRBD2. The CDR3 length is 15 residues. With 5 bases clipped from V and 3 bases from J, the junction kept 9 bases outside the gene matches. Germline CDR1 reads LNHNV; CDR2 reads YYDKDF (reference sequence).

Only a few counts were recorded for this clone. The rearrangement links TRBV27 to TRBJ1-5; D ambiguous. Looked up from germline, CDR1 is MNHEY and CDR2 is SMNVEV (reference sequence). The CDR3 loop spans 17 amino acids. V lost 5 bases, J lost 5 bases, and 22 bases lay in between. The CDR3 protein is CASSPAGSLGRDQPQHF. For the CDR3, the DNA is TGTGCCAGCAGTCCGGCCGGGAGTTTGGGTCGCGATCAGCCCCAGCATTTT.

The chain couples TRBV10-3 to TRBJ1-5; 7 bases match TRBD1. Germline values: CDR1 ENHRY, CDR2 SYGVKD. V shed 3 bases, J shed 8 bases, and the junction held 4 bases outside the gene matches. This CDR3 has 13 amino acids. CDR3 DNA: TGTGCCATCAGTGAAGACAGGGAGGAGCCCCAGCATTTT. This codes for CAISEDREEPQHF.

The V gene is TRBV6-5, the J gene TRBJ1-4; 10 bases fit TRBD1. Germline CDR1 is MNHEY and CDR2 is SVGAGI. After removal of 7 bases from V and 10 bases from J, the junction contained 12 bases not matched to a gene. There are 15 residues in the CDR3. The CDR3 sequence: CASKYSGTGEGKLFF. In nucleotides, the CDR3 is TGTGCCAGCAAATATTCCGGGACAGGGGAGGGAAAACTGTTTTTT.

The CDR3 DNA follows: TGCAGTGCTAGGGGGCCCTACGAGCAGTACTTC. This translates into CSARGPYEQYF. The chain combines TRBV20-1 with TRBJ2-7; tentative D call: TRBD1 (5 bases). Germline V gene lookup returns CDR1 DFQATT and CDR2 SNEGSKA (reference sequence). Trimming left V 3 bases short and J 2 bases short, with 5 bases between. This CDR3 has 11 amino acids.

CDR3 bases: TGTGCCAGCAGCTTAGGGGGGGGTAGGGAGACCCAGTACTTC. This sequence encodes CASSLGGGRETQYF. The chain employs TRBV7-6 and TRBJ2-5; 7 bases align to TRBD2. The V gene's germline CDR1 is SGHVS and CDR2 FNYEAQ. The CDR3 consists of 14 residues. V lost 1 base to trimming and J lost 5 bases; unmatched junction nucleotides: 4. Using reference TRBV7-6 and TRBJ2-5 for the parts outside the CDR3, the full variable domain is GAGVSQSPRYKVTKRGQDVALRCDPISGHVSLYWYRQALGQGPEFLTYFNYEAQQDKSGLPNDRFSAERPEGSISTLTIQRTEQRDSAMYRCASSLGGGRETQYFGPGTRLLVL.

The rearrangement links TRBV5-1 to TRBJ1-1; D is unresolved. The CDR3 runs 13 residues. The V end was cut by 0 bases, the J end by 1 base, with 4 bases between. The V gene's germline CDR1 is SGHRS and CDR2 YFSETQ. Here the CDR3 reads CASSLEQNTEAFF. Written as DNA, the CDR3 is TGCGCCAGCAGCTTGGAACAGAACACTGAAGCTTTCTTT.

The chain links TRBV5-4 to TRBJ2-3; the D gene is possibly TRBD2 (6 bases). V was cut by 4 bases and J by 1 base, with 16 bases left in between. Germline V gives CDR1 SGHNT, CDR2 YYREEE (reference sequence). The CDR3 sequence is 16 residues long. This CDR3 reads CASSPARRDGTDTQYF. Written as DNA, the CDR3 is TGTGCCAGCAGCCCAGCGAGGCGGGATGGCACAGATACGCAGTATTTT.

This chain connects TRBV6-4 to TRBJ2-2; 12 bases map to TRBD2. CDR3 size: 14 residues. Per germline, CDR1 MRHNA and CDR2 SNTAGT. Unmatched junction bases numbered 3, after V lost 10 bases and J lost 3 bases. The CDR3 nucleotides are TGTGCCAACACTAGCGGGGGGTACACCGGGGAGCTGTTTTTT. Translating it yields CANTSGGYTGELFF.

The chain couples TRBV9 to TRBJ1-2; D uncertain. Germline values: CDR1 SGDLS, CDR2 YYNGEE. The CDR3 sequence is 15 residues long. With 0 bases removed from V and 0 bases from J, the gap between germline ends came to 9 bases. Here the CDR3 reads CASSVGGLANYGYTF. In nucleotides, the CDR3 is TGTGCCAGCAGCGTAGGCGGACTCGCTAACTATGGCTACACCTTC.

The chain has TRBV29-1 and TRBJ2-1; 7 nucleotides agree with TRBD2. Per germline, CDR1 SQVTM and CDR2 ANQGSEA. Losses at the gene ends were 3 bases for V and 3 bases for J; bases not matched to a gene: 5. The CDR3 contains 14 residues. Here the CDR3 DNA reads TGCAGCGTTGACTCAGCGGGGATCTACAATGAGCAGTTCTTC. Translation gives CSVDSAGIYNEQFF.

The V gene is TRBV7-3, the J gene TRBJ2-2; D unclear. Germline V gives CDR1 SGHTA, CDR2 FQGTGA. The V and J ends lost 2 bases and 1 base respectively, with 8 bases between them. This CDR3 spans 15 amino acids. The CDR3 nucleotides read TGTGCCAGCAGCTTATTTCGAGGGAACACCGGGGAGCTGTTTTTT. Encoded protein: CASSLFRGNTGELFF.

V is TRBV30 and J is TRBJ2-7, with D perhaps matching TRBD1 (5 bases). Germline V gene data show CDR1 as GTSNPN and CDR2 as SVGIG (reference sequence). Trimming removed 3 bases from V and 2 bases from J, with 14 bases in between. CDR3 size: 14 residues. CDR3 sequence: CAWRPQGLPYEQYF. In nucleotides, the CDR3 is TGTGCCTGGAGGCCCCAGGGCCTCCCCTACGAGCAGTACTTC.

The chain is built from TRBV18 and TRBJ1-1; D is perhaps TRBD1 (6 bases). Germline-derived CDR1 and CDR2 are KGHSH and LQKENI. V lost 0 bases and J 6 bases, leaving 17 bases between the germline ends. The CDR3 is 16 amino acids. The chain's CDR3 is CASSPPGTRGDAEAFF. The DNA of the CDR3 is TGTGCCAGCTCACCACCCGGGACAAGAGGTGACGCTGAAGCTTTCTTT.

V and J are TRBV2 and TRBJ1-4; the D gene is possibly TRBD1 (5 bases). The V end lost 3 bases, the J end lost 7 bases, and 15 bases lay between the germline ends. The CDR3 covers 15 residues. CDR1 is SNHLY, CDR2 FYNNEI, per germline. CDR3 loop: CASSDGRVSGEKLFF. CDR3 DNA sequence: TGTGCCAGCAGTGATGGCAGGGTATCAGGTGAAAAACTGTTTTTT.

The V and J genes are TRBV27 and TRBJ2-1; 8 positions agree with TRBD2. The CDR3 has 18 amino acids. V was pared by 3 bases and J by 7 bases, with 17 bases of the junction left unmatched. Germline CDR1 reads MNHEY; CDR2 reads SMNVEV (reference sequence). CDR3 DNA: TGTGCCAGCAGTTTCATCTTATTCGGTCTAGCGGGTACTAATGAGCAGTTCTTC. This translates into CASSFILFGLAGTNEQFF.

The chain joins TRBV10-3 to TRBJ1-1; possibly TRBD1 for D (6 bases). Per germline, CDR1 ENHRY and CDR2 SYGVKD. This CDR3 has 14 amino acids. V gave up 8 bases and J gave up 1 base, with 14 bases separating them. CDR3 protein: CAIAQTGSNTEAFF. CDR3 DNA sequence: TGTGCCATCGCCCAGACAGGTTCGAACACTGAAGCTTTCTTT.

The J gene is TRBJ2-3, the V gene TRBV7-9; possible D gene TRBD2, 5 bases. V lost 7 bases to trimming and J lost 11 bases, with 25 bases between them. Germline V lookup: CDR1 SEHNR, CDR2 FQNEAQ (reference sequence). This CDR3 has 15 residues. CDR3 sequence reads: CASTPAGISQIGQYF. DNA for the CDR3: TGTGCCAGCACCCCGGCCGGGATTTCACAGATAGGGCAGTATTTT.

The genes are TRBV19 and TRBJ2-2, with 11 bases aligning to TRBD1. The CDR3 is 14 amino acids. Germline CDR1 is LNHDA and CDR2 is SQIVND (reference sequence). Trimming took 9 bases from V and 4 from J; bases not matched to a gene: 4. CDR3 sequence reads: CASRTGGFTGELFF. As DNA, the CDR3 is TGTGCCAGCAGGACAGGGGGCTTCACCGGGGAGCTGTTTTTT.

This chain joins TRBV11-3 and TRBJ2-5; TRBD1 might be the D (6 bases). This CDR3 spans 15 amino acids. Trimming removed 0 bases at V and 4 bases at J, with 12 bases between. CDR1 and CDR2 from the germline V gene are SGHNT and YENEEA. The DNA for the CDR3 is TGTGCCAGCAGCTTAGACAGGGGTGGCCGAGAGACCCAGTACTTC. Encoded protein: CASSLDRGGRETQYF.

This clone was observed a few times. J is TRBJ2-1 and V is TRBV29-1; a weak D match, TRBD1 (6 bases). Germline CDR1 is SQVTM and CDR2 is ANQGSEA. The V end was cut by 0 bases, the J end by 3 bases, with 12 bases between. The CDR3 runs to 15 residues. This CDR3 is CSVEDPQGFYNEQFF. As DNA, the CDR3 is TGCAGCGTTGAAGATCCACAGGGCTTCTACAATGAGCAGTTCTTC.

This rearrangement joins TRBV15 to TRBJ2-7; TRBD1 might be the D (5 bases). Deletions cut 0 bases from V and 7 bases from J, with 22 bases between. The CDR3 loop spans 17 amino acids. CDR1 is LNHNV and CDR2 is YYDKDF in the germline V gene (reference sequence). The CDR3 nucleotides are TGTGCCACCAGCAGAGATTACCAGGACACACGGATGGGGGAGCAGTACTTC. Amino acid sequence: CATSRDYQDTRMGEQYF.

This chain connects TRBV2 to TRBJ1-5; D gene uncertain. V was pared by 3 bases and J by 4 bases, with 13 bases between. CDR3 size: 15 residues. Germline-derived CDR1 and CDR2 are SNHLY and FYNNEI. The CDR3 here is CASSDFRNGNQPQHF. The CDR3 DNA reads TGTGCCAGCAGTGATTTTAGGAACGGGAATCAGCCCCAGCATTTT.

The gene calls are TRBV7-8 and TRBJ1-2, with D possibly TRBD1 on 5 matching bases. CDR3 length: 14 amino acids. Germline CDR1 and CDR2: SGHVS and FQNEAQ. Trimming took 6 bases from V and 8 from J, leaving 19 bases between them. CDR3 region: CASRTGGAGRGYTF. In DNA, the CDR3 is TGTGCCAGCAGAACAGGAGGGGCCGGTCGAGGCTACACCTTC.